This entry features one T cell receptor (beta chain) sequence. V gave up 2 bases and J gave up 8 bases, with 11 bases separating them. The CDR3 length is 13 residues. Germline CDR1 reads SGHNT; CDR2 reads YYREEE (reference sequence). The sample comes from a study of blood T cell repertoires in COVID-19. In the authors' methods: Amplification from reference gene primers served as the basis for estimated nucleated cell counts. The assay was immunoSEQ multiplex PCR, and TCRdb's table has in-frame clones only and misses some. The D gene and trimming were derived from the DNA, and the V and J assignments and clone size from that table. Among some 97,000 clones, more than 65% were seen once, and the ten largest hold roughly 29%.

Material for sequencing was peripheral blood. The rearrangement joins TRBV5-4 to TRBJ1-3; no reliable D call. The receptor's source is a man aged 65 to 79 with active or convalescent COVID-19. The CDR3 coding sequence is TGTGCCAGCAGCTTACAAGGGAGGGACACCATATATTTT. Encoded protein: CASSLQGRDTIYF.